The TCR beta chain described here comes from a study of cytomegalovirus exposure and HLA in healthy donors. Study information: Early on, a data release was issued that held 80 million to 90 million unique TCRs from HLA-typed donors. Study results and caveats: Later findings reportedly placed an Asian-associated ancestry cluster below the approximately 670-donor mean for N-insertions.

In the PCR, 60 Vbeta and 13 Jbeta primers were used. Profiling relied on immunoSEQ multiplex PCR, and the TCRdb table lists in-frame clones only, not all of them. The sample yields roughly 140,000 clones, more than 75% seen once. Germline CDR1 reads SQVTM; CDR2 reads ANQGSEA. V dropped 4 bases and J dropped 1 base, with 10 bases sitting between them. This CDR3 is 13 amino acids long. Concerning this clone: Antigen: not known.

The source of this sequence is a young woman in good health and CMV-seropositive. The chain combines TRBV29-1 with TRBJ1-1, with D perhaps TRBD1 (5 bases). The sample consisted of PBMCs. The CDR3 region has the DNA TGCAGCGTTGTGGAGGGGAAGAACACTGAAGCTTTCTTT. Amino acids: CSVVEGKNTEAFF.